This is a list of T cell receptor beta chains from one sample in a study of OX40 agonist ivuxolimab in advanced cancers. Produced via immunoSEQ multiplex PCR; TCRdb's table is partial and in-frame only. Counted here are about 41,000 clones, 70% to 90% occurring once; the ten biggest clones make up 3% to 4.5%. Sequenced here: CD4+ or CD8+ T cells sorted from blood, sampled in a trial of the OX40 agonist ivuxolimab. Source of these receptors: an adult with an advanced solid tumor such as melanoma, head and neck, liver or kidney cancer. CDR3s include the opening cysteine and the closing phenylalanine or tryptophan. A D gene is named only where the DNA matches it firmly. Expanded clones get a size class; other rows say once, few or many, or leave the size out.

V	D	J	size	DNA	CDR3
TRBV18	NA	TRBJ1-2	NA	TGTGCCAGCTCACGAGACAGGGGCTACACCTTC	CASSRDRGYTF
TRBV6-7	NA	TRBJ1-3	NA	TGTGCCAGCAGTCCTACAGGGTTCGCTGGAAACACCATATATTTT	CASSPTGFAGNTIYF
TRBV30	TRBD1	TRBJ1-5	once	TGTGCCTGGAGCCGGAACAGGGGGGGCAATCAGCCCCAGCATTTT	CAWSRNRGGNQPQHF
TRBV7-8	TRBD2	TRBJ2-7	NA	TGTGCCAGCAGTTCGGGAGGGGGGACCTACGAGCAGTACTTC	CASSSGGGTYEQYF
TRBV4-1	NA	TRBJ1-1	few	TGCGCCAGCAGCCTGGGGGGGAACACTGAAGCTTTCTTT	CASSLGGNTEAFF
TRBV5-6	NA	TRBJ2-1	NA	TGTGCCAGCAGCTTCAGGAGAGGTGAGCAGTTCTTC	CASSFRRGEQFF
TRBV5-8	NA	TRBJ2-3	NA	TGTGCCAGCAGTTCCCGAGGGGGGAGTGATACGCAGTATTTT	CASSSRGGSDTQYF
TRBV19	TRBD1	TRBJ2-7	NA	TGTGCCAGTAGTAAAACGAGGACAGGGTACGAGCAGTACTTC	CASSKTRTGYEQYF
TRBV7-2	TRBD2	TRBJ2-3	NA	TGTGCCAGCAGCTTAGCGGGGATGGGAAGCGGGGACACAGATACGCAGTATTTT	CASSLAGMGSGDTDTQYF
TRBV29-1	NA	TRBJ1-2	NA	TGCAGCGTTGAAACACGGACAGCGGGCTATGGCTACACCTTC	CSVETRTAGYGYTF
TRBV4-1	NA	TRBJ1-5	once	TGCGCCAGCAGCCATCCCGGGAAGGGCCGACCCCAGCATTTT	CASSHPGKGRPQHF
TRBV7-2	NA	TRBJ2-7	NA	TGTGCCAGCAGCTTAGCGGCCACCTACGAGCAGTACTTC	CASSLAATYEQYF
TRBV7-8	NA	TRBJ1-1	once	TGTGCCAGCAGCTTACAGAGGAACACTGAAGCTTTCTTT	CASSLQRNTEAFF
TRBV19	NA	TRBJ1-2	NA	TGTGCCAGTAGTATAACCGGGACCGCCCATGGCTACACCTTC	CASSITGTAHGYTF
TRBV10-3	NA	TRBJ2-1	NA	TGTGCCATCAGTGAAAGGGTTGAACAGTGGTACAATGAGCAGTTCTTC	CAISERVEQWYNEQFF
TRBV11-2	NA	TRBJ1-3	NA	TGTGCCAGCAGCATCCGGGGGAGTAGCACTGGAAACACCATATATTTT	CASSIRGSSTGNTIYF
TRBV11-3	NA	TRBJ2-5	few	TGTGCCAGCAGGAGGAGGACTAACCGGGAGACCCAGTACTTC	CASRRRTNRETQYF
TRBV11-2	NA	TRBJ2-3	NA	TGTGCCAGCAGCTCCCACAGCGTATATACGCAGTATTTT	CASSSHSVYTQYF
TRBV30	TRBD1	TRBJ2-3	NA	TGTGCCGCGCCGGGACAGATGACAGATACGCAGTATTTT	CAAPGQMTDTQYF
TRBV7-3	NA	TRBJ2-3	NA	TGTGCCAGCAGCTTGGTGGGAGGTGGAGATACGCAGTATTTT	CASSLVGGGDTQYF
TRBV29-1	NA	TRBJ1-1	NA	TGCAGCGTCTATGGGGGCCTTGACGAAGCTTTCTTT	CSVYGGLDEAFF
TRBV7-9	NA	TRBJ1-2	NA	TGTGCCAGCAGCATGGAGAACTATGGCTACACCTTC	CASSMENYGYTF
TRBV5-1	NA	TRBJ1-3	once	TGCGCCAGCAGCCGAGGCTCTGGAAACACCATATATTTT	CASSRGSGNTIYF
TRBV5-6	TRBD2	TRBJ2-1	NA	TGTGCCAGCAGCCGCCGACTAGCGGGAGGAATCCAGCAGTTCTTC	CASSRRLAGGIQQFF
TRBV11-2	NA	TRBJ1-2	few	TGTGCCAGCAGCTTAGAGTGGGGACATGGCTACACCTTC	CASSLEWGHGYTF
TRBV19	NA	TRBJ1-1	few	TGTGCCAGTAGTATCCGGGTCAGGCGGGCTTTCTTT	CASSIRVRRAFF
TRBV11-3	NA	TRBJ2-5	NA	TGTGCCAGCAGCTTAGATCCCCGACAGGTCGAGACCCAGTACTTC	CASSLDPRQVETQYF
TRBV2	NA	TRBJ1-1	once	TGTGCCAGCAGATCGACAGGGAACACTGAAGCTTTCTTT	CASRSTGNTEAFF
TRBV6-5	NA	TRBJ2-3	once	TGTGCCAGCAGTTACGGCTTAAACACAGATACGCAGTATTTT	CASSYGLNTDTQYF
TRBV6-6	NA	TRBJ2-3	NA	TGTGCCCTCCGAACCTCTAGCACAGATACGCAGTATTTT	CALRTSSTDTQYF
TRBV7-9	TRBD1	TRBJ2-3	once	TGTGCCAGCAGCTTCGGGACAGCAGATACGCAGTATTTT	CASSFGTADTQYF
TRBV7-9	NA	TRBJ2-7	NA	TGTGCCAGCAGTTATAACCACGAGCAGTACTTC	CASSYNHEQYF
TRBV7-6	NA	TRBJ1-2	NA	TGTGCCAGCAGCCTGGGAGGGGGGGATGGCTACACCTTC	CASSLGGGDGYTF
TRBV9	NA	TRBJ2-2	NA	TGTGCCAGCAGCGTACTAGCGAACACCGGGGAGCTGTTTTTT	CASSVLANTGELFF
TRBV15	NA	TRBJ2-3	NA	TGTGCCACCAGCTCTCATAGCGATACGTTCACAGATACGCAGTATTTT	CATSSHSDTFTDTQYF
TRBV1	NA	TRBJ2-7	NA	TGCACCAGCAGCCAAGATAAAGAGGATAGCGGGAGCTCCTACGAGCAGTACTTC	CTSSQDKEDSGSSYEQYF
TRBV7-9	TRBD1	TRBJ1-2	NA	TGTGCCAGCAGCCCAGGGACAGGGGGCTCATATGGCTACACCTTC	CASSPGTGGSYGYTF
TRBV10-1	NA	TRBJ2-4	NA	TGCGCCAGCAGTGAGCGTCCAGGGACAAACATTCAGTACTTC	CASSERPGTNIQYF
TRBV5-1	NA	TRBJ1-6	NA	TGCGCCAGCAGCTTGACAGGTCGTCTACCCTCATCACCCCTCCACTTT	CASSLTGRLPSSPLHF
TRBV11-2	NA	TRBJ2-1	NA	TGTGCCAGCACTCAGGGGAGGGGTGAGCAGTTCTTC	CASTQGRGEQFF
TRBV7-2	NA	TRBJ1-2	NA	TGTGCCAGCAGCTCCGGGGCACTCGCTAACTATGGCTACACCTTC	CASSSGALANYGYTF
TRBV21-1	NA	TRBJ2-7	NA	TGTGCCAGCAGCACTTCTTCCGGGACTGACTCCTACGAGCAGTACTTC	CASSTSSGTDSYEQYF
TRBV6-5	NA	TRBJ1-5	NA	TGTGCCAGCGGGTCGAGTCCCACGCAGCCCCAGCATTTT	CASGSSPTQPQHF
TRBV6-6	NA	TRBJ1-2	NA	TGTGCCAGCAGTGGCCGTTTGGTGGATGGCTACACCTTC	CASSGRLVDGYTF
TRBV5-5	NA	TRBJ2-1	NA	TGTGCCAGCAGCTTGGCGGAAAACAATGAGCAGTTCTTC	CASSLAENNEQFF
TRBV6-5	TRBD1	TRBJ1-2	NA	TGTGCCAGCAGTTGGACAGGGTTTGGCTACACCTTC	CASSWTGFGYTF
TRBV5-1	NA	TRBJ2-3	NA	TGCGCCAGCAGTGGGACTACAGATACGCAGTATTTT	CASSGTTDTQYF
TRBV10-3	TRBD2	TRBJ2-1	few	TGTGCCATCGGGCGGGAGGACTACAATGAGCAGTTCTTC	CAIGREDYNEQFF
TRBV4-3	TRBD2	TRBJ2-3	NA	TGCGCCAGCAGCCAAGTTAGCGGGTTCACAGATACGCAGTATTTT	CASSQVSGFTDTQYF
TRBV11-3	NA	TRBJ2-7	once	TGTGCCAGCAGCCTCGGTCTCGCGAACTACGAGCAGTACTTC	CASSLGLANYEQYF
TRBV9	NA	TRBJ1-1	NA	TGTGCCAGCAGCGCCTACCTTGGGCGGGGTCGGAACACTGAAGCTTTCTTT	CASSAYLGRGRNTEAFF
TRBV27	TRBD1	TRBJ1-2	few	TGTGCCAGCAGTTTGGGGACAGGGGACGGCTACACCTTC	CASSLGTGDGYTF
TRBV2	TRBD1	TRBJ2-1	NA	TGTGCCAGCAGTGAATTAACAGGGGAAAGGTACAATGAGCAGTTCTTC	CASSELTGERYNEQFF
TRBV10-3	NA	TRBJ2-3	NA	TGTGCCATCAGTGAGGGACCCCGTACGCAGTATTTT	CAISEGPRTQYF